The 30 T cell receptor beta chains reported below all come from one sample, sequenced in a study of T cells in Graves' hyperthyroidism and ophthalmopathy. The source material, RNA transcripts, was used to amplify TCR beta CDR3 regions. First-round RT-PCR targeting the TCR CDR3 was performed with the HTBI primer set. A single record per CDR3 protein comes from TCRdb applying MiXCR to the multiplex PCR reads. The sample records 800,000 or so distinct CDR3 sequences, roughly 40% being singletons. The material sequenced was blood. The source of these receptors is a man aged 18 to 29 with Graves' hyperthyroidism.

The rearrangement links TRBV25-1 to TRBJ2-7, with TRBD2 as a possible D gene (6 bases). Looked up from germline, CDR1 is MGHDK and CDR2 is SYGVNS. The CDR3 runs to 14 residues. V lost 5 bases, J lost 3 bases, and 14 bases lay in between. The CDR3 spells CASSSTSLVYEQYF. The DNA of the CDR3 is TGTGCCAGCAGTTCTACTAGCCTTGTCTACGAGCAGTACTTC.

This clonotype was seen many times. The chain joins TRBV24-1 to TRBJ1-5; 9 bases map to TRBD1. Germline V lookup: CDR1 KGHDR, CDR2 SFDVKD. With V trimmed by 4 bases and J by 3 bases, 6 bases remained unmatched. The CDR3 is 16 amino acids. The CDR3 sequence is CATSEEGQGHNQPQHF. The CDR3 region has the DNA TGTGCCACCAGTGAAGAGGGACAGGGCCACAATCAGCCCCAGCATTTT.

This chain joins TRBV15 and TRBJ1-6, with D maybe TRBD1 (6 bases). Trimming left V 5 bases short and J 8 bases short, with 13 bases between. Germline V gene data show CDR1 as LNHNV and CDR2 as YYDKDF (reference sequence). CDR3 size: 14 residues. The CDR3 spells CATSPRGPDSPLHF. The DNA for the CDR3 is TGTGCCACCAGCCCGCGGGGGCCTGATTCACCCCTCCACTTT.

This clonotype has only a few counts. This rearrangement joins TRBV14 to TRBJ1-5; TRBD1 matches 9 bases. Germline CDR1 SGHDN, CDR2 FVKESK. CDR3 length: 15 residues. The trim removed 4 bases at V and 3 bases at J, leaving 4 bases unmatched. CDR3 residues: CASSPGTGYNQPQHF. The CDR3, as DNA: TGTGCCAGCAGCCCCGGGACAGGGTACAATCAGCCCCAGCATTTT.

There are many counts of this clonotype. For the CDR3, the DNA is TGCAGCGTTGAAGGCGGTGCGGTGGGTTATGGCGAGCAGTACTTC. Translated, it gives CSVEGGAVGYGEQYF. The V call is TRBV29-1, the J call TRBJ2-7; D not resolved. The ends were cut back, 1 base at V and 6 bases at J, with 19 bases in the middle. The length of the CDR3 is 15 residues. CDR1 is SQVTM and CDR2 is ANQGSEA in the germline V gene.

This clonotype was recorded many times. V gene TRBV5-1 combines with J gene TRBJ1-2; TRBD1 agrees at 9 bases. The J segment lost 6 bases and the V segment lost 4 bases, leaving 4 bases of the junction unmatched. The length of the CDR3 is 13 residues. Germline CDR1 is SGHRS and CDR2 is YFSETQ. As DNA, the CDR3 is TGCGCCAGCAGCGGGACAGGGTACGATGGCTACACCTTC. As protein: CASSGTGYDGYTF.

The chain links TRBV10-3 to TRBJ1-1, with a tentative D call TRBD1 (5 bases). The CDR3 has 15 residues. From germline, CDR1 is ENHRY and CDR2 SYGVKD. The V end lost 10 bases, the J end lost 5 bases, and 23 bases lay between the germline ends. CDR3 in DNA: TGTGCCACCGGGGCCACCAGCGATACAGATACTGAAGCTTTCTTT. This codes for CATGATSDTDTEAFF.

This clonotype was recorded a few times. A clone one base away is much larger, so this may be a read error. This chain joins TRBV6-6 and TRBJ1-5; 8 bases align to TRBD1. CDR1 and CDR2 from the germline V gene are MNHNY and SVGAGI (reference sequence). V shed 6 bases and J 2 bases; nucleotides not matched to a gene: 3. The CDR3 has 14 residues. DNA for the CDR3: TGTGCCAGCAGGTCGACAGGGGGCAATCAGCCCCAGCATTTT. Its translation is CASRSTGGNQPQHF.

This clonotype came up many times. The genes are TRBV9 and TRBJ1-1, with D possibly being TRBD1 (5 bases). The CDR3 is 15 residues long. Germline CDR1 and CDR2: SGDLS and YYNGEE. V lost 3 bases and J lost 1, with 13 bases in between. The CDR3 sequence is CASSETGSGNTEAFF. DNA for the CDR3: TGTGCCAGCAGCGAAACAGGCTCAGGGAACACTGAAGCTTTCTTT.

The genes are TRBV5-1 and TRBJ1-2, with 10 bases lining up with TRBD1. The CDR3 is 15 amino acids. Trimming took 4 bases from V and 5 from J; bases not matched to a gene: 8. Germline CDR1 is SGHRS and CDR2 is YFSETQ. In DNA form, the CDR3 reads TGCGCCAGCAGCGGCGGACAGGGGGAGGGATATGGCTACACCTTC. This codes for CASSGGQGEGYGYTF.

This clonotype was found once. The gene calls are TRBV10-3 and TRBJ1-1; no firm D call. V was trimmed by 4 bases and J by 6 bases, leaving 15 bases between them. This CDR3 spans 14 amino acids. CDR1 and CDR2 (germline): ENHRY, SYGVKD. CDR3 sequence: CAISGPGINPEAFF. The DNA for the CDR3 is TGTGCCATCAGTGGTCCCGGAATCAACCCTGAAGCTTTCTTT.

Details on this clonotype: A much larger clone is a single base away; this may be a read error. The chain carries TRBV29-1 and TRBJ2-7; D assignment may be TRBD1 or TRBD2 (5 bases each). Trimming removed 3 bases at V and 6 bases at J, with 18 bases between. The CDR3 runs 14 residues. Per the germline V gene, CDR1 is SQVTM and CDR2 is ANQGSEA. CDR3 in DNA: TGCAGCGTTGATCCCGGGGCAGGGTCATCCGAGCAGTACTTC. Its protein product is CSVDPGAGSSEQYF.

At least ten counts were recorded for this clonotype. The rearrangement joins TRBV9 to TRBJ1-6, with unresolved D. Germline CDR1 reads SGDLS; CDR2 reads YYNGEE. CDR3 length: 14 amino acids. V dropped 4 bases and J dropped 6 bases, with 11 bases sitting between them. The CDR3 region has the DNA TGTGCCAGCAGCTTACAAGGATCTAATTCACCCCTCCACTTT. Translation gives CASSLQGSNSPLHF.

This clonotype was counted ten times or more. The V call is TRBV25-1, the J call TRBJ1-5; D is undetermined. V was clipped by 3 bases and J by 3 bases, with 9 bases between them. In germline, CDR1 is MGHDK, CDR2 SYGVNS. The length of the CDR3 is 14 residues. The CDR3 bases are TGTGCCAGCAGTGACTGGGTCTCCAATCAGCCCCAGCATTTT. This codes for CASSDWVSNQPQHF.

The rearrangement uses TRBV15 and TRBJ1-1; D remains ambiguous. The germline V gene encodes CDR1 LNHNV and CDR2 YYDKDF (reference sequence). V lost 8 bases and J 1 base, leaving 11 bases between the germline ends. This CDR3 region has 13 residues. This CDR3 is CATFSGWNTEAFF. Here the CDR3 DNA reads TGTGCCACCTTCTCCGGCTGGAACACTGAAGCTTTCTTT.

As regards this clonotype: A read error may explain this, as a much larger clone is one base away. The chain is built from TRBV7-8 and TRBJ2-7; 8 nucleotides align to TRBD1. Germline assignment: CDR1 SGHVS and CDR2 FQNEAQ. The CDR3 runs 14 residues. The CDR3 nucleotides are TGTGCCAGCAGCGTCCGGACAGGGATCCACGAGCAGTGCTTC. Protein: CASSVRTGIHEQCF.

The V and J genes are TRBV20-1 and TRBJ2-7; D unresolved. Trimming pared 0 bases from V and 4 bases from J, leaving 10 bases between. The CDR3 is 13 residues long. Germline loops: CDR1 DFQATT, CDR2 SNEGSKA (reference sequence). The CDR3 DNA reads TGCAGTGCTAGAGACACACTTAATTACGAGCAGTACTTC. It encodes CSARDTLNYEQYF.

The J gene is TRBJ2-7, the V gene TRBV5-5; possible D gene TRBD1, 5 bases. Trimming cost V 2 bases and J 2 bases, with 17 bases left between them. Per the germline V gene, CDR1 is SGHKS and CDR2 is YYEKEE (reference sequence). This CDR3 has 16 amino acids. The CDR3 loop reads CASSLLDSVGPYEQYF. CDR3 in DNA: TGTGCCAGCAGCTTATTAGACAGCGTCGGCCCCTACGAGCAGTACTTC.

The rearrangement uses TRBV2 and TRBJ1-1; 11 bases are a match to TRBD1. The V and J ends lost 7 bases and 2 bases, in that order; junction bases with no gene match: 9. CDR1 is SNHLY and CDR2 is FYNNEI in the germline V gene. CDR3 size: 16 residues. The CDR3 DNA sequence: TGTGCCAGCAACCCGGGACAGGGGGTTCGAAACACTGAAGCTTTCTTT. As protein: CASNPGQGVRNTEAFF.

The V and J genes are TRBV12-3 or TRBV12-4 and TRBJ2-6, with a possible D match to TRBD1 (5 bases). Trimming removed 3 bases from V and 10 bases from J, with 10 bases in between. This CDR3 has 13 amino acids. CDR3 nucleotide sequence: TGTGCCAGCAGTTTGGAACAGGCGAACGTCCTGACTTTC. Its protein product is CASSLEQANVLTF.

The table lists this clonotype with many counts. The chain is built from TRBV19 and TRBJ2-6; D remains ambiguous. The CDR3 loop spans 15 amino acids. V lost 3 bases to trimming and J lost 2 bases, with 8 bases between them. The V gene's germline CDR1 is LNHDA and CDR2 SQIVND (reference sequence). CDR3: CASSIESTGANVLTF. In nucleotides, the CDR3 is TGTGCCAGTAGTATTGAGTCGACTGGGGCCAACGTCCTGACTTTC.

V and J are TRBV7-9 and TRBJ2-6, with D possibly being TRBD1 or TRBD2 (5 bases each). CDR1 is SEHNR, CDR2 FQNEAQ, per germline (reference sequence). Between the trimmed V and J ends, which lost 3 bases and 0 bases, there was a span of 9 bases. CDR3 size: 16 residues. CDR3 sequence reads: CASSFGTDSGANVLTF. In DNA form, the CDR3 reads TGTGCCAGCAGCTTTGGGACCGACTCTGGGGCCAACGTCCTGACTTTC.

This rearrangement joins TRBV7-9 to TRBJ1-3, with 8 bases fitting TRBD1. The CDR3 length is 16 residues. V lost 1 base to trimming and J lost 4 bases; unmatched junction nucleotides: 6. Germline CDR1 and CDR2: SEHNR and FQNEAQ (reference sequence). Here the CDR3 DNA reads TGTGCCAGCAGCTTAGTGGGACAGGCCGGCGGAAACACCATATATTTT. This gives the protein CASSLVGQAGGNTIYF.

The chain couples TRBV7-3 to TRBJ2-7; TRBD2 matches 8 bases. Germline lookup yields CDR1 SGHTA and CDR2 FQGTGA. V shed 2 bases, J shed 2 bases, and the junction held 2 bases outside the gene matches. CDR3 length: 14 residues. CDR3 sequence: CASSLREGPYEQYF. The CDR3 DNA reads TGTGCCAGCAGCTTACGGGAGGGCCCCTACGAGCAGTACTTC.

This clonotype appeared many times. The rearrangement uses TRBV7-6 and TRBJ2-7; D gene ambiguous. CDR3 length: 14 amino acids. Germline CDR1 SGHVS, CDR2 FNYEAQ. V was pared by 5 bases and J by 2 bases, with 13 bases between. The CDR3 is CASSRSGIAYEQYF. The CDR3 nucleotides are TGTGCCAGCAGCCGCAGTGGGATAGCCTACGAGCAGTACTTC.

This clonotype was seen only once. V is TRBV6-4 and J is TRBJ2-5; no definite D call. In germline, CDR1 is MRHNA, CDR2 SNTAGT. V was trimmed by 3 bases and J by 4 bases, leaving 15 bases between them. The CDR3 sequence is 15 residues long. The CDR3 spells CASSDSPLKGETQYF. CDR3 nucleotides: TGTGCCAGCAGTGATTCCCCCCTAAAGGGAGAGACCCAGTACTTC.

The chain employs TRBV5-4 and TRBJ2-7, with TRBD2 identical over 12 bases. The CDR3 loop spans 16 amino acids. Trimming took 4 bases from V and 6 from J; bases not matched to a gene: 11. Germline assignment: CDR1 SGHNT and CDR2 YYREEE (reference sequence). CDR3: CASSTGASGGAGEQYF. The CDR3, as DNA: TGTGCCAGCAGCACCGGGGCTAGCGGGGGGGCCGGCGAGCAGTACTTC.

The chain recombines TRBV4-3 with TRBJ1-4; D is possibly TRBD1 (6 bases). The CDR3 is 17 residues long. Germline values: CDR1 LGHNA, CDR2 YSLEER. Trimming took off 1 base at V and 0 bases at J, with 12 bases between the two ends. The CDR3 sequence: CASSQGSDSATNEKLFF. CDR3 bases: TGCGCCAGCAGCCAAGGTTCGGACAGTGCAACTAATGAAAAACTGTTTTTT.

The table lists this clonotype with a few counts. The J gene is TRBJ2-7, the V gene TRBV12-3 or TRBV12-4; D gene uncertain. With 3 bases removed from V and 3 bases from J, the gap between germline ends came to 9 bases. The length of the CDR3 is 13 residues. CDR3 bases: TGTGCCAGCAGTTTCGGACCGTACTACGAGCAGTACTTC. Protein sequence: CASSFGPYYEQYF.

The table lists this clonotype with a few counts. The chain carries TRBV11-2 and TRBJ1-4; D is unresolved. The CDR3 runs to 14 residues. The germline gives CDR1 SGHAT, CDR2 FQNNGV. The V end was cut by 3 bases, the J end by 7 bases, with 12 bases between. The CDR3 region has the DNA TGTGCCAGCAGCTTTACTGGTTCTTTTGAAAAACTGTTTTTT. This codes for CASSFTGSFEKLFF.